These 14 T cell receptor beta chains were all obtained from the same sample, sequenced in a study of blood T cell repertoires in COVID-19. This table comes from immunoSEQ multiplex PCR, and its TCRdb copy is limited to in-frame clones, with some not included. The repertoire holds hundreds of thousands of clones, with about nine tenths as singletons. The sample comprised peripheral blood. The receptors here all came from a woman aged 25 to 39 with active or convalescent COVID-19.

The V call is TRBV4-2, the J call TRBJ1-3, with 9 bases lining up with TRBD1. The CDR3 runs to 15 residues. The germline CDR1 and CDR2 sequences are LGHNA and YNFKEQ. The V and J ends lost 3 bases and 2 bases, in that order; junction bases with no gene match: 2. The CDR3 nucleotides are TGTGCCAGCAGCCAGGACAGGGGTCCTGGAAACACCATATATTTT. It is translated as CASSQDRGPGNTIYF.

The DNA of the CDR3 is TGTGCCAGCAGTGCCTTACAGGGGGCGAGAAACACCATATATTTT. This encodes CASSALQGARNTIYF. V gene TRBV2 combines with J gene TRBJ1-3; 9 nucleotides align to TRBD1. Germline CDR1 reads SNHLY; CDR2 reads FYNNEI. The CDR3 consists of 15 residues. V lost 4 bases, J lost 5 bases, and 6 bases stayed unmatched. Using reference TRBV2 and TRBJ1-3 for the parts outside the CDR3, the full variable domain is EPEVTQTPSHQVTQMGQEVILRCVPISNHLYFYWYRQILGQKVEFLVSFYNNEISEKSEIFDDQFSVERPDGSNFTLKIRSTKLEDSAMYFCASSALQGARNTIYFGEGSWLTVV.

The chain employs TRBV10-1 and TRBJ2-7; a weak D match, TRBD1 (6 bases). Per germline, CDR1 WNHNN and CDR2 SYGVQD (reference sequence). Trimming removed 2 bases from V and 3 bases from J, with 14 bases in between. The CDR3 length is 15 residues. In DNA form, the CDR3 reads TGCGCCAGCAGTGAGGGGGGCTTTGGGATCTACGAGCAGTACTTC. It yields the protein CASSEGGFGIYEQYF.

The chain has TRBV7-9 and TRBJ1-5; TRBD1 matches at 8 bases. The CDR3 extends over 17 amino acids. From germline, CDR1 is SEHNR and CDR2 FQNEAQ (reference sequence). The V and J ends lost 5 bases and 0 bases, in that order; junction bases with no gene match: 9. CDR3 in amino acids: CASSHGTGDNSNQPQHF. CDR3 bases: TGTGCCAGCAGCCACGGGACAGGCGATAATAGCAATCAGCCCCAGCATTTT.

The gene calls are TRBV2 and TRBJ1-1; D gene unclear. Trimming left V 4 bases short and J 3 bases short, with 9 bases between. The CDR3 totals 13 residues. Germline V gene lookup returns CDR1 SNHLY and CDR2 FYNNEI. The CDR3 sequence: CASSVQKYTEAFF. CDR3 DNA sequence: TGTGCCAGCAGTGTACAGAAATACACTGAAGCTTTCTTT.

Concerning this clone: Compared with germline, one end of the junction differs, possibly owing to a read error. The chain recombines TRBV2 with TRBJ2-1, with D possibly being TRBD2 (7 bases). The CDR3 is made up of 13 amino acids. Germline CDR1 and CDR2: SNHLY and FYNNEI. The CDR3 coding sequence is TGCGCTTCTGGGGGGGCGCACAACAATGAGCAGTTCTTC. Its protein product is CASGGAHNNEQFF.

The CDR3 loop is CASSPTLGQGSAGELFF. The CDR3 DNA reads TGCGCCAGCAGCCCTACTCTTGGACAGGGATCGGCCGGGGAGCTGTTTTTT. The V gene is TRBV4-1, the J gene TRBJ2-2; 8 nucleotides agree with TRBD1. This CDR3 is 17 amino acids long. Germline V CDR1 and CDR2: MGHRA, YSYEKL. Trimming cost V 4 bases and J 6 bases; bases outside gene matches: 13.

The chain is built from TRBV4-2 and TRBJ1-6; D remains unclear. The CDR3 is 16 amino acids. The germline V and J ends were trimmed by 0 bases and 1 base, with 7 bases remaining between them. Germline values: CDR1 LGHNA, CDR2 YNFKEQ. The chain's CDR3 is CASSQDFNSYNSPLHF. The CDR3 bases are TGTGCCAGCAGCCAAGATTTCAATTCCTATAATTCACCCCTCCACTTT.

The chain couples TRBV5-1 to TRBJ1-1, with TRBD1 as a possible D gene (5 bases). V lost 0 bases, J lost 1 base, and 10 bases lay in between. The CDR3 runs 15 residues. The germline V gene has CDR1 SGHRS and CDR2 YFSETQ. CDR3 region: CASSLAQGENTEAFF. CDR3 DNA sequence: TGCGCCAGCAGCTTGGCCCAGGGCGAGAACACTGAAGCTTTCTTT.

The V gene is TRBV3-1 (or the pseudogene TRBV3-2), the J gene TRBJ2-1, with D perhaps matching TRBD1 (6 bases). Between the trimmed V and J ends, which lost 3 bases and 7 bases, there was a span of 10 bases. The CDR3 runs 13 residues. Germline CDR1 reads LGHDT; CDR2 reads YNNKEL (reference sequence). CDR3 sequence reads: CASSHQGKNEQFF. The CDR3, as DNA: TGTGCCAGCAGCCACCAGGGGAAGAATGAGCAGTTCTTC.

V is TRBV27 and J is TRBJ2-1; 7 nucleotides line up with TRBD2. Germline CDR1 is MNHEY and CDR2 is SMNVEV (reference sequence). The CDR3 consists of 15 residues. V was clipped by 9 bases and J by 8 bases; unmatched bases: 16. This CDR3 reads CASYSGISLVYEQFF. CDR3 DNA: TGTGCCAGTTACAGCGGGATTTCACTCGTCTATGAGCAGTTCTTC.

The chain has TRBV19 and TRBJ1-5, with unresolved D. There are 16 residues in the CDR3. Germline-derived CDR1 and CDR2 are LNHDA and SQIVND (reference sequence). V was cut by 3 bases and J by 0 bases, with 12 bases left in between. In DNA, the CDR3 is TGTGCCAGTAGTATGTGGTCAGGCTATAGCAATCAGCCCCAGCATTTT. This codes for CASSMWSGYSNQPQHF.

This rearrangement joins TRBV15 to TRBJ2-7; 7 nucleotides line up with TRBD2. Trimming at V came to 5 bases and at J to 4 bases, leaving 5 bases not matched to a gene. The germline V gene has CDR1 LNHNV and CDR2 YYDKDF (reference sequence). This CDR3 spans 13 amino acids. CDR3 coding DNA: TGTGCCACCAGCGAGGGGAGGGTTTACGAGCAGTACTTC. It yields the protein CATSEGRVYEQYF. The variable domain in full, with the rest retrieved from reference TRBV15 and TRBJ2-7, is DAMVIQNPRYQVTQFGKPVTLSCSQTLNHNVMYWYQQKSSQAPKLLFHYYDKDFNNEADTPDNFQSRRPNTSFCFLDIRSPGLGDTAMYLCATSEGRVYEQYFGPGTRLTVT.

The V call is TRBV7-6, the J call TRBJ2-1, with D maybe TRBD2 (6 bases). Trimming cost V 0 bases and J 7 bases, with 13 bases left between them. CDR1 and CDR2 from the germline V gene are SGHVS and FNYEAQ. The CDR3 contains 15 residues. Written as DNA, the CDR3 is TGTGCCAGCAGCTTAGCGGGCAGGGACTTGAATGAGCAGTTCTTC. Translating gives CASSLAGRDLNEQFF.